These T cell receptor beta chains were read from a single sample in a study of regulatory T cells in long-lasting Graves disease. TCRdb ran MiXCR on the multiplex PCR reads and lists one entry per CDR3 protein. The sample includes 350,000 to 550,000 distinct CDR3 sequences, 12% to 15% seen only once; the top ten take approximately 17%. The sample was also reused in another study, on T cells in Graves' hyperthyroidism and ophthalmopathy.

Source: peripheral blood mononuclear cells (PBMCs), taken at new diagnosis, from a patient treated with antithyroid drugs. The receptor source for this set is a woman aged 45-65 years with Graves disease. Both conserved end residues are part of each CDR3. A D gene is named only where the DNA matches it firmly. The listing skips clone size in some rows; elsewhere it reads once, few, many or a size class.

v_call	clone_size	d_call	j_call	cdr3_aa	cdr3_nt
TRBV6-2/TRBV6-3	many	NA	TRBJ1-1	CASRHRLWGNTEAFF	TGTGCCAGCAGGCACAGGCTATGGGGGAACACTGAAGCTTTCTTT
TRBV7-9	few	NA	TRBJ2-3	CASSLDGSGTDTQYF	TGTGCCAGCAGCTTAGACGGGAGCGGGACAGATACGCAGTATTTT
TRBV10-3	many	TRBD1	TRBJ2-1	CASTGENEQFF	TGTGCCAGTACAGGGGAAAATGAGCAGTTCTTC
TRBV7-9	NA	TRBD2	TRBJ2-1	CASSPGTSGRVVLNEQFF	TGTGCCAGCAGCCCCGGGACTAGCGGGAGGGTGGTTCTCAATGAGCAGTTCTTC
TRBV19	few	NA	TRBJ1-1	CASSMAAWGNTEAFF	TGTGCCAGTAGTATGGCGGCGTGGGGGAACACTGAAGCTTTCTTT
TRBV9	NA	NA	TRBJ2-1	CASSVDPGVYEQFF	TGTGCCAGCAGCGTAGATCCAGGGGTGTATGAGCAGTTCTTC
TRBV12-3/TRBV12-4	few	NA	TRBJ2-7	CASRKRGFYEQYF	TGTGCCAGCAGAAAAAGGGGATTCTACGAGCAGTACTTC
TRBV6-1	many	TRBD2	TRBJ2-5	CASSERGGPRGQETQYF	TGTGCCAGCAGTGAACGGGGGGGTCCCAGGGGTCAAGAGACCCAGTACTTC
TRBV11-3	many	TRBD1	TRBJ2-1	CASSSTGLENNEQFF	TGTGCCAGCAGTTCGACAGGGTTGGAGAACAATGAGCAGTTCTTC
TRBV10-2	few	NA	TRBJ2-1	CASSESQPEQFF	TGCGCCAGCAGTGAGTCCCAGCCTGAGCAGTTCTTC
TRBV2	NA	NA	TRBJ1-1	CAGGAYMNTEAFF	TGTGCCGGGGGGGCGTATATGAACACTGAAGCTTTCTTT
TRBV29-1	few	NA	TRBJ1-1	CSASRGRTEAFF	TGCAGCGCGTCAAGGGGGAGGACTGAAGCTTTCTTT
TRBV7-8	many	TRBD2	TRBJ2-7	CASSLSGRFFDEQYF	TGTGCCAGCAGCTTAAGCGGGAGGTTTTTCGACGAGCAGTACTTC
TRBV10-1	many	TRBD2	TRBJ2-3	CASSEAGLAGDDDTQYF	TGCGCCAGCAGTGAGGCAGGACTAGCGGGAGATGATGATACGCAGTATTTT
TRBV10-3	NA	NA	TRBJ2-2	CAIRASGAIRAGELFF	TGTGCCATCAGGGCCTCGGGGGCAATAAGGGCCGGGGAGCTGTTTTTT
TRBV5-1	many	TRBD1	TRBJ1-1	CASGGQGMNTEAFF	TGCGCCAGCGGCGGACAGGGTATGAACACTGAAGCTTTCTTT
TRBV13	many	TRBD2	TRBJ2-7	CASSSSGRVYEQYF	TGTGCCAGCAGCTCTAGCGGCCGTGTCTACGAGCAGTACTTC
TRBV19	NA	NA	TRBJ1-1	CASSPRPGTRRDTEAFF	TGTGCCAGTAGTCCCCGTCCCGGGACAAGGCGGGACACTGAAGCTTTCTTT
TRBV10-2	NA	NA	TRBJ2-2	CASSKFRTDYTGELFF	TGCGCCAGCAGTAAGTTCAGGACAGACTACACCGGGGAGCTGTTTTTT
TRBV5-1	many	NA	TRBJ2-3	CASIAGDTQYF	TGCGCCAGCATTGCAGGGGATACGCAGTATTTT
TRBV28	few	TRBD2	TRBJ2-5	CASKEGLAGDQETQYF	TGTGCCAGCAAAGAAGGACTAGCGGGGGACCAAGAGACCCAGTACTTC